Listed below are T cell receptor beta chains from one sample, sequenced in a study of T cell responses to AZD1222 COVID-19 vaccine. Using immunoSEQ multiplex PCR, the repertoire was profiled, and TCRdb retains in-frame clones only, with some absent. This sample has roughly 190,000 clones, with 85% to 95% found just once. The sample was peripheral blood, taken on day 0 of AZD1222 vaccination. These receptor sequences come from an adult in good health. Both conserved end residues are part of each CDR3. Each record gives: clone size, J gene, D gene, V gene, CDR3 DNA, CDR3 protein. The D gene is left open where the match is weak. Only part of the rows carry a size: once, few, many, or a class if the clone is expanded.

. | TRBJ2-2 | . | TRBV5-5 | TGTGCCAGCAGCTTGGAGTGGCAGAACACCGGGGAGCTGTTTTTT | CASSLEWQNTGELFF
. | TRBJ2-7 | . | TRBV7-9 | TGTGCCAGCAGCTTTCCGACCTACGAGCAGTACTTC | CASSFPTYEQYF
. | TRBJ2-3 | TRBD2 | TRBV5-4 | TGTGCCAGCAGCATTATAGCGGGGGGGCCCACAGATACGCAGTATTTT | CASSIIAGGPTDTQYF
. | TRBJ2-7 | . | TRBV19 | TGTGCCAGTAGTTGGGGAGGACCCTACGAGCAGTACTTC | CASSWGGPYEQYF
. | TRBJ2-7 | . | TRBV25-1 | TGTGCCAGCAGTATCGGGGAGGTGGAGCAGTACTTC | CASSIGEVEQYF
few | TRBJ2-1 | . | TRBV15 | TGTGCCACCAGTCCTCGCGACTACAACTACAATGAGCAGTTCTTC | CATSPRDYNYNEQFF
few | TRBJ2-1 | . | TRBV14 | TGTGCCAGCAGCCTGGGCAATGAGCAGTTCTTC | CASSLGNEQFF
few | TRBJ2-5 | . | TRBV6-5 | TGTGCCAGCAGTTACGGGACGACAGGATACCAAGAGACCCAGTACTTC | CASSYGTTGYQETQYF
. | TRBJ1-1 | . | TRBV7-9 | TGTGCCAGCAGCAATACAGGTGAAGCTTTCTTT | CASSNTGEAFF
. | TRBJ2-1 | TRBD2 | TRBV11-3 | TGTGCCAGCAGCTTCGCGGGGGGAAATGAGCAGTTCTTC | CASSFAGGNEQFF
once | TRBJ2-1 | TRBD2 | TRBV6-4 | TGTGCCAGCAGTGACTCTCGGGCTAGCGGGAGCTTATCCTACAATGAGCAGTTCTTC | CASSDSRASGSLSYNEQFF
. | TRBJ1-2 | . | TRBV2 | TGTGCCAGCACCGTATTGATCGGTCGAGGCTACACCTTC | CASTVLIGRGYTF
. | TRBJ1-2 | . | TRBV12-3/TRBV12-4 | TGTGCCAGCAGTTTAAACTCTAACTATGGCTACACCTTC | CASSLNSNYGYTF
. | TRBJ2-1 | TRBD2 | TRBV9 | TGTGCCAGCAGCGTTACTGGGACTAGCAGTTACAATGAGCAGTTCTTC | CASSVTGTSSYNEQFF
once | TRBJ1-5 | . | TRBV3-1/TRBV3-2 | TGTGCCAGCAGCCAACAGGGGAGACAGCCCCAGCATTTT | CASSQQGRQPQHF
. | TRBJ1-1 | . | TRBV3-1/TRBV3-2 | TGTGCCAGCAGCCAATCTTGGATTTTGGAGACCACTGAAGCTTTCTTT | CASSQSWILETTEAFF
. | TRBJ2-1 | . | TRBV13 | TGTGCCAGCAGCTTAGTGCCTAGCGCGAAGGGTGAGCAGTTCTTC | CASSLVPSAKGEQFF
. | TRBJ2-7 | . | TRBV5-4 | TGTGCCAGCAGCTTGGGCTACGAGCAGTACTTC | CASSLGYEQYF
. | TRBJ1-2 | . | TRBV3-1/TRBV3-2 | TGTGCCAGCAGCCATCGTTGGGTGGGAGGCTATGGCTACACCTTC | CASSHRWVGGYGYTF
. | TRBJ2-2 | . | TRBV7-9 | TGTGCCCCGGGGGCCCCAGGGAACACCGGGGAGCTGTTTTTT | CAPGAPGNTGELFF
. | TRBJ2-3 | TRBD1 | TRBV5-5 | TGTGCCAGCAGCACCCGACAGGGGTCAGGGGATGCGCAGTATTTT | CASSTRQGSGDAQYF
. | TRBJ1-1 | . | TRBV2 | TGTGCCAGCAGACTTAGCCCCTGGTTGCGTATGACCGAAGCTTTCTTT | CASRLSPWLRMTEAFF
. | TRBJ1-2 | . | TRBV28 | TGTGCCAGCCGCTCGGGGGGGGCGGATGGCTACACCTTC | CASRSGGADGYTF
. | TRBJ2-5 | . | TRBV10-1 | TGCGCCAGCAGTGGATGGACAGAAGAGACCCAGTACTTC | CASSGWTEETQYF
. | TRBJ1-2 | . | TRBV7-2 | TGTGCCAGCAGCTTAGTCGGGTCAGTAAGTGGCTACACCTTC | CASSLVGSVSGYTF
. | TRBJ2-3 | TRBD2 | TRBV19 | TGTGCCAGTACCCAGGGAGGGGCGAGCACAGATACGCAGTATTTT | CASTQGGASTDTQYF
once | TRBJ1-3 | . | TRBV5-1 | TGCGCCAGCAGCTTGGGGACCCAGAGCTCTGGAAACACCATATATTTT | CASSLGTQSSGNTIYF
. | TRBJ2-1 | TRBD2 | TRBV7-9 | TGTGCCAGCAGCTTAGGAGCGGGAGGGTACAATGAGCAGTTCTTC | CASSLGAGGYNEQFF
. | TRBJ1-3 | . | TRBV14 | TGTGCCAGCAGCCGAGGGGACACCAGTTCTGGAAACACCATATATTTT | CASSRGDTSSGNTIYF
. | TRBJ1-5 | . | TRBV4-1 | TGCGCCAGCAGCCCCCGGGCGGGTCAGCCCCAGCATTTT | CASSPRAGQPQHF
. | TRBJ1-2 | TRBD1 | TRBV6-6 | TGTGCCAGCAGTTCTACAGGGGACTATGGCTACACCTTC | CASSSTGDYGYTF
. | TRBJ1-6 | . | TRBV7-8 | TGTGCCAGCAGCTTAGAAGTTTCGGGTTCACCCCTCCACTTT | CASSLEVSGSPLHF
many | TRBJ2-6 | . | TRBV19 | TGTGCCAGTAGTTTCGGGACGGGGAGCTCTGGGGCCAACGTCCTGACTTTC | CASSFGTGSSGANVLTF
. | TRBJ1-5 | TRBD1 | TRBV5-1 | TGCGCCAGCAGCTCTCGGGACAGTTGTAGCAATCAGCCCCAGCATTTT | CASSSRDSCSNQPQHF
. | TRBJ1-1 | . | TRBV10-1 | TGCGCCAGCAGCATAGACCCCGTGGGCACTGAAGCTTTCTTT | CASSIDPVGTEAFF
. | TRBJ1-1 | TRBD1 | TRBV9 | TGTGCCACCGGGACAGGGGCGAACACTGAAGCTTTCTTT | CATGTGANTEAFF
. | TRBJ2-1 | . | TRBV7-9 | TGTGCCAGCAGCCTCCGGACGGCCACCTACAATGAGCAGTTCTTC | CASSLRTATYNEQFF
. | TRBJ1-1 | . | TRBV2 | TGTGCCAGCAGTGCGTCTACAGGATTAGGTGCCTCTGAAGCTTTCTTT | CASSASTGLGASEAFF
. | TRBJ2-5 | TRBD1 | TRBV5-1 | TGCGCCAGCAGCGCTATGGGGGGACAGGGGGCCGCCAGGCAAGAGACCCAGTACTTC | CASSAMGGQGAARQETQYF
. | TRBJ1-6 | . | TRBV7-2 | TGTGCCAGCAGCTCCCCGGCGGGGGGCAATTCACCCCTCCACTTT | CASSSPAGGNSPLHF
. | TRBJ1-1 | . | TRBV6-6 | TGTGCCGGCACCAAGGAATCGAACACTGAAGCTTTCTTT | CAGTKESNTEAFF
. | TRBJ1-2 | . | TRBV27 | TGTGCCAGCACGACTCATAGAGCGGGGATTAACTATGGCTACACCTTC | CASTTHRAGINYGYTF
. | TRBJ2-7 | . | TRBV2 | TGTGCCAGCACGCAGGCCCTAGTCCCCGAGCAGTACTTC | CASTQALVPEQYF
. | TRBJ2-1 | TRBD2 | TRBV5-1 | TGCGCCAGCAGCTTGGACCTAGCGGGAAACAATGAGCAGTTCTTC | CASSLDLAGNNEQFF
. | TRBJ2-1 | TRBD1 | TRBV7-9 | TGTGCCAGCAGCGTGACAGGGACCTCCTACAATGAGCAGTTCTTC | CASSVTGTSYNEQFF
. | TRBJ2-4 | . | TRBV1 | TGCACCAGCAGCCAAGACCCCACAGGGAACCCTCTAGCCAAAAACATTCAGTACTTC | CTSSQDPTGNPLAKNIQYF
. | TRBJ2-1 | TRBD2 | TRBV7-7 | TGTGCCAGCAGCCCCACGCCACGGGGGGGCGCTGAGCAGTTCTTC | CASSPTPRGGAEQFF
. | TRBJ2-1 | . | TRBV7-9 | TGTGCCAGCAGCTTAGGACTCCTCTGGGTCGGGGAGCAGTTCTTC | CASSLGLLWVGEQFF